These 10 T cell receptor beta chains originate from one sample sequenced in a study of vaccination effects on CD4 cells after COVID-19 (dated by TCRdb to between 2021 and 2024). Their cognate antigens are unknown. The library was generated by the immunoSEQ multiplex PCR assay. TCRdb holds this immuneACCESS table with in-frame rearrangements only. Some clones are missing; in checked studies, unresolved V genes explain under half, and the rest has no known cause. The table for this sample lists 35,000 to 40,000 clones; about four fifths of them were counted only once. Of the sample, around 3% is held by the ten largest clones. After less than 13 days of culture, CD4+ T cells were isolated with the EasySep CD4+ T cell isolation kit. The sequencing used CD4+ T cells from PBMCs cultured without peptide, collected before COVID-19 vaccination. The source of these receptors is a human donor who received a COVID-19 vaccine.

This clone has only one observation. The chain has TRBV28 and TRBJ1-2, with a weak D call TRBD1 (6 bases). Germline V gene data show CDR1 as MDHEN and CDR2 as SYDVKM. Trimming cost V 1 base and J 5 bases, with 17 bases left between them. This CDR3 contains 16 residues. The CDR3: CASSLLSEAQGYGYTF. The CDR3 DNA follows: TGTGCCAGCAGTTTATTGTCCGAGGCGCAGGGGTATGGCTACACCTTC.

This chain joins TRBV10-3 and TRBJ2-5; 10 bases align to TRBD2. The CDR3 totals 14 residues. The germline V gene encodes CDR1 ENHRY and CDR2 SYGVKD. Germline trimming cut 6 bases from V and 3 bases from J; bases unmatched to any gene: 4. The CDR3, as DNA: TGTGCCATCAGGGGGGGGACTAGCGAAGAGACCCAGTACTTC. Amino acid sequence: CAIRGGTSEETQYF.

The V and J genes are TRBV25-1 and TRBJ2-2, with 11 bases fitting TRBD1. The CDR3 runs 18 residues. Looked up from germline, CDR1 is MGHDK and CDR2 is SYGVNS. V trimming: 6 bases; J trimming: 6 bases; junction bases outside the gene matches: 15. The CDR3 nucleotides are TGTGCCAGCAGAGGGACAGGGGGTTGGGCGGGAGAGGCCGGGGAGCTGTTTTTT. Translating it yields CASRGTGGWAGEAGELFF.

The chain uses TRBV5-8 and TRBJ1-4; no definite D call. The CDR3 runs 14 residues. From germline, CDR1 is SGHTS and CDR2 YDEGEE. Between the trimmed V and J ends, which lost 5 bases and 6 bases, there was a span of 14 bases. DNA for the CDR3: TGTGCCAGCAGTCAAGCGGCAGGATATGAAAAACTGTTTTTT. Its translation: CASSQAAGYEKLFF.

The chain couples TRBV7-6 to TRBJ2-3, with 10 nucleotides matching TRBD2. CDR1 and CDR2 from the germline V gene are SGHVS and FNYEAQ. There are 17 residues in the CDR3. V lost 5 bases to trimming and J lost 5 bases; unmatched junction nucleotides: 13. CDR3 in amino acids: CASSLGASGSRGDTQYF. DNA of the CDR3: TGTGCCAGCAGCCTGGGAGCTAGCGGGAGTAGAGGAGATACGCAGTATTTT.

The CDR3 is CASVGHEAFF. Written as DNA, the CDR3 is TGTGCCAGCGTGGGGCATGAAGCTTTCTTT. The chain couples TRBV28 to TRBJ1-1; maybe TRBD1 (5 bases). V dropped 8 bases and J dropped 7 bases, with 8 bases sitting between them. This CDR3 contains 10 residues. Germline CDR1 and CDR2: MDHEN and SYDVKM.

The V call is TRBV6-2 or TRBV6-3, the J call TRBJ2-3; TRBD2 might be the D (6 bases). V lost 6 bases, J lost 5 bases, and 18 bases lay in between. Germline CDR1 and CDR2: MNHEY and SVGEGT. The CDR3 has 15 amino acids. The CDR3 DNA reads TGTGCCAGCAGCCCCTTAGCGGATATGCGAGATACGCAGTATTTT. It encodes CASSPLADMRDTQYF.

The V and J genes are TRBV5-4 and TRBJ1-1; 8 bases line up with TRBD1. V shed 10 bases and J 6 bases; nucleotides not matched to a gene: 17. Per germline, CDR1 SGHNT and CDR2 YYREEE (reference sequence). The CDR3 extends over 15 amino acids. The CDR3 loop is CASQRVQGGSAEAFF. DNA of the CDR3: TGTGCCTCCCAGAGGGTACAGGGGGGTAGCGCTGAAGCTTTCTTT.

The chain links TRBV6-2 or TRBV6-3 to TRBJ1-5; 9 bases line up with TRBD1. The V gene end was trimmed by 4 bases and the J gene end by 4 bases; junction bases not matched to a gene: 14. Germline lookup yields CDR1 MNHEY and CDR2 SVGEGT. The CDR3 totals 18 residues. CDR3 loop: CASSSTNRGRTSNQPQHF. CDR3 in DNA: TGTGCCAGCAGTTCAACGAACAGGGGGCGGACTTCGAATCAGCCCCAGCATTTT.

This clone was picked up one time. The chain couples TRBV24-1 to TRBJ2-3, with 7 bases identical to TRBD2. The CDR3 covers 14 residues. V lost 12 bases, J lost 0 bases, and 8 bases stayed unmatched. Per the germline V gene, CDR1 is KGHDR and CDR2 is SFDVKD. CDR3 sequence reads: CASRASGSTDTQYF. The DNA of the CDR3 is TGTGCCTCCCGGGCTAGCGGTAGCACAGATACGCAGTATTTT.